These 10 T cell receptor beta chains share one sample of origin, sequenced in a study of blood T cells in healthy people across ages. Primed by a sample-barcoded 5' primer and a J-beta primer mix, a second PCR proceeded for roughly 6 to 12 cycles. TCRdb independently ran MiXCR on the 5' RACE reads; one entry per CDR3 protein. Of just under 550,000 distinct CDR3 sequences listed, around 24% are singletons. This same sample was also taken into another study, of T cells of mothers and their children.

Material: blood. These receptors all come from a boy between 10 and 17 years old in good health.

This clonotype has a count of ten or more. This chain joins TRBV6-5 and TRBJ2-4, with D uncertain. This CDR3 contains 13 residues. The germline V gene has CDR1 MNHEY and CDR2 SVGAGI. Trimming removed 4 bases at V and 8 bases at J, with 12 bases between. The chain's CDR3 is CASSLGSSDIQYF. CDR3 DNA: TGTGCCAGCAGTTTAGGGTCCTCGGACATTCAGTACTTC.

The chain couples TRBV15 to TRBJ2-5; possibly TRBD2 for D (7 bases). There are 16 residues in the CDR3. V gave up 3 bases and J gave up 3 bases, with 17 bases separating them. Germline V gene data show CDR1 as LNHNV and CDR2 as YYDKDF (reference sequence). Written as DNA, the CDR3 is TGTGCCACCAGCAGCGCCCCATCGGGGGGCGAAGAGACCCAGTACTTC. Protein product: CATSSAPSGGEETQYF.

This clonotype turned up a few times. The chain combines TRBV7-3 with TRBJ1-1, with TRBD1 as a possible D gene (6 bases). Germline CDR1 is SGHTA and CDR2 is FQGTGA. There are 13 residues in the CDR3. V was pared by 5 bases and J by 8 bases, with 15 bases between. In DNA form, the CDR3 reads TGTGCCAGCAGCCACGGAACCGGGACAGAAGCTTTCTTT. It is translated as CASSHGTGTEAFF.

The genes are TRBV19 and TRBJ2-3, with D tentatively TRBD1 (6 bases). The V gene lost 5 bases and the J gene lost 5 bases, with 26 bases spanning the gap. CDR1 is LNHDA, CDR2 SQIVND, per germline (reference sequence). The CDR3 runs to 18 residues. The CDR3, as DNA: TGTGCCAGTAGTGTAGGACCCATTGACAGGCATCCCGAAGATACGCAGTATTTT. This codes for CASSVGPIDRHPEDTQYF.

This clonotype was seen a few times. The chain links TRBV27 to TRBJ2-3, with D tentatively TRBD1 or TRBD2 (5 bases each). Germline V gene data show CDR1 as MNHEY and CDR2 as SMNVEV (reference sequence). This CDR3 is 18 amino acids long. The V gene lost 5 bases and the J gene lost 4 bases, with 25 bases spanning the gap. The CDR3 DNA is TGTGCCAGCAGTCCTGATGACCCTCATGAGGGGCGCCCAGATACGCAGTATTTT. It is translated as CASSPDDPHEGRPDTQYF.

This rearrangement joins TRBV6-2 or TRBV6-3 to TRBJ2-3; D may be TRBD1 (5 bases). The ends were cut back, 0 bases at V and 4 bases at J, with 8 bases in the middle. There are 14 residues in the CDR3. The germline CDR1 and CDR2 sequences are MNHEY and SVGEGT. CDR3 loop: CASSYSTGSDTQYF. The DNA of the CDR3 is TGTGCCAGCAGTTACTCCACAGGTTCAGATACGCAGTATTTT.

The V gene is TRBV6-1, the J gene TRBJ2-3; D call uncertain. Germline loops: CDR1 MNHNS, CDR2 SASEGT. V lost 5 bases, J lost 4 bases, and 19 bases lay in between. The CDR3 totals 16 residues. CDR3 residues: CASSRKPSVGSDTQYF. CDR3 DNA: TGTGCCAGCAGTAGAAAACCTAGTGTGGGCTCAGATACGCAGTATTTT.

The rearrangement links TRBV12-3 or TRBV12-4 to TRBJ1-5; TRBD1 is a possible D gene (5 bases). The CDR3 contains 16 residues. The germline V and J ends were trimmed by 4 bases and 2 bases, with 15 bases remaining between them. Written as DNA, the CDR3 is TGTGCCAGCAGTTCACCCTCCGGACAAGGCAATCAGCCCCAGCATTTT. This sequence encodes CASSSPSGQGNQPQHF.

This clonotype was counted between two and nine times. CDR3 DNA: TGTGCCAGCAGCTTACGAAGGACAGGGGGCGAAAAACTGTTTTTT. Its protein product is CASSLRRTGGEKLFF. The J gene is TRBJ1-4, the V gene TRBV7-2, with 11 bases identical to TRBD1. The J segment lost 8 bases and the V segment lost 2 bases, leaving 4 bases of the junction unmatched. From germline, CDR1 is SGHTA and CDR2 FQGNSA. The CDR3 contains 15 residues. Looking up the rest from reference TRBV7-2 and TRBJ1-4 gives the full variable domain: GAGVSQSPSNKVTEKGKDVELRCDPISGHTALYWYRQSLGQGLEFLIYFQGNSAPDKSGLPSDRFSAERTGGSVSTLTIQRTQQEDSAVYLCASSLRRTGGEKLFFGSGTQLSVL.

This clonotype was counted at least ten times. This chain joins TRBV5-1 and TRBJ2-2, with a tentative D call TRBD1 (5 bases). This CDR3 comprises 12 residues. CDR1 and CDR2 (germline): SGHRS, YFSETQ. The V and J ends lost 3 bases and 9 bases respectively, with 9 bases between them. Written as DNA, the CDR3 is TGCGCCAGCAGCTCCAGGGTGCGGGAGCTGTTTTTT. This gives the protein CASSSRVRELFF. Based on the CDR3 plus reference TRBV5-1 and TRBJ2-2, the full variable domain is KAGVTQTPRYLIKTRGQQVTLSCSPISGHRSVSWYQQTPGQGLQFLFEYFSETQRNKGNFPGRFSGRQFSNSRSEMNVSTLELGDSALYLCASSSRVRELFFGEGSRLTVL.